The 11 T cell receptor beta chains listed next were all sequenced from one sample in a study of OX40 agonist ivuxolimab in advanced cancers. The assay was immunoSEQ multiplex PCR, and TCRdb's table has in-frame clones only and misses some. The sample includes 65,000 to 95,000 clones, about 90% of them seen just once. The input for sequencing was CD4+ or CD8+ T cells sorted from blood, taken in a trial of the OX40 agonist ivuxolimab. The receptors come from an adult with an advanced solid tumor such as melanoma, head and neck, liver or kidney cancer.

The genes are TRBV6-1 and TRBJ1-1, with D possibly TRBD1 on 5 matching bases. The germline V and J ends were trimmed by 3 bases and 2 bases, with 7 bases remaining between them. Germline V gene lookup returns CDR1 MNHNS and CDR2 SASEGT. CDR3 length: 13 amino acids. The CDR3 reads CASSDRDNTEAFF. The DNA for the CDR3 is TGTGCCAGCAGTGACCGGGACAACACTGAAGCTTTCTTT.

The chain joins TRBV4-3 to TRBJ2-1; no definite D call. CDR1 LGHNA and CDR2 YSLEER come from the germline V gene. This CDR3 has 16 amino acids. V was pared by 0 bases and J by 3 bases, with 12 bases between. CDR3 DNA: TGCGCCAGCAGCCAAGATAGCACGGAGTTCTACAATGAGCAGTTCTTC. This translates into CASSQDSTEFYNEQFF.

The chain is built from TRBV5-6 and TRBJ1-1; D gene ambiguous. From germline, CDR1 is SGHDT and CDR2 YYEEEE. The V gene lost 5 bases and the J gene lost 5 bases, with 13 bases spanning the gap. The CDR3 has 13 residues. CDR3 DNA sequence: TGTGCCAGCAGGAAAGGGAGTTGGACTGAAGCTTTCTTT. This sequence encodes CASRKGSWTEAFF.

CDR3 nucleotide sequence: TGTGCCAGCTTGTGGCAAAACAATGAGCAGTTCTTC. This translates into CASLWQNNEQFF. The chain has TRBV2 and TRBJ2-1; D is unresolved. This CDR3 has 12 amino acids. V lost 8 bases to trimming and J lost 5 bases, with 10 bases between them. Germline assignment: CDR1 SNHLY and CDR2 FYNNEI.

This clone has only one observation. The chain employs TRBV19 and TRBJ1-5; D is undetermined. CDR1 LNHDA and CDR2 SQIVND come from the germline V gene (reference sequence). The V gene lost 6 bases and the J gene lost 5 bases, with 14 bases spanning the gap. This CDR3 spans 14 amino acids. This CDR3 reads CASRGPGFDQPQHF. The CDR3 nucleotides read TGTGCCAGTAGAGGCCCAGGTTTTGATCAGCCCCAGCATTTT.

This chain links TRBV5-4 with TRBJ2-5, with D perhaps matching TRBD1 (5 bases). The DNA end is more similar to TRBJ2-7, so the J call may be wrong. Germline V gene sequence: CDR1 SGHNT, CDR2 YYREEE (reference sequence). The CDR3 is 13 residues long. CDR3 amino acids: CASSLGRAYEQYF. Written as DNA, the CDR3 is TGTGCCAGCAGCTTGGGCAGGGCGTACGAGCAGTACTTC.

This clone has just a few counts. V and J are TRBV15 and TRBJ1-1, with D maybe TRBD1 (5 bases). V was shortened by 1 base and J by 6 bases, with 15 bases between the two germline ends. The CDR3 extends over 15 amino acids. CDR1 and CDR2 (germline): LNHNV, YYDKDF (reference sequence). CDR3 DNA: TGTGCCACCAGCAGAGTACCGGGGGATTCCGCTGAAGCTTTCTTT. Its translation is CATSRVPGDSAEAFF.

The rearrangement links TRBV6-5 to TRBJ2-3; 8 nucleotides align to TRBD2. The V gene end was trimmed by 2 bases and the J gene end by 4 bases; junction bases not matched to a gene: 8. The germline CDR1 and CDR2 sequences are MNHEY and SVGAGI. There are 16 residues in the CDR3. Here the CDR3 DNA reads TGTGCCAGCAGTTACGTTGCGGGGGGAGAGGCAGATACGCAGTATTTT. This codes for CASSYVAGGEADTQYF.

V gene TRBV2 combines with J gene TRBJ1-6; TRBD1 agrees at 8 bases. In germline, CDR1 is SNHLY, CDR2 FYNNEI. This CDR3 spans 14 amino acids. Germline trimming cut 3 bases from V and 7 bases from J; bases unmatched to any gene: 2. Here the CDR3 DNA reads TGTGCCAGCAGTGACCGGACAGGGAATTCACCCCTCCACTTT. This gives the protein CASSDRTGNSPLHF.

CDR3 amino acids: CSVRDTEAFF. CDR3 nucleotides: TGCAGCGTTCGGGACACTGAAGCTTTCTTT. The gene calls are TRBV29-1 and TRBJ1-1; D ambiguous. Per germline, CDR1 SQVTM and CDR2 ANQGSEA. There are 10 residues in the CDR3. V was cut by 5 bases and J by 3 bases, with 4 bases left in between.

The chain employs TRBV6-1 and TRBJ2-7; D ambiguous. V lost 2 bases and J lost 0, with 5 bases in between. The V gene's germline CDR1 is MNHNS and CDR2 SASEGT. The length of the CDR3 is 13 residues. CDR3 bases: TGTGCCAGCAGTGAATACCTCTCCTACGAGCAGTACTTC. It translates to CASSEYLSYEQYF.